These 30 T cell receptor beta chains were all obtained from the same sample, sequenced in a study of siplizumab effects on memory and regulatory T cells. Profiled with immunoSEQ multiplex PCR; TCRdb holds only in-frame clones, not every one. The sample carries about 100,000 clones, more than 85% recorded once. Material for sequencing was CD4+ T cells sorted from blood. Every receptor here comes from a human donor in good health. Some clones in this sample may be carry-over from other donors' samples.

The chain combines TRBV28 with TRBJ2-7; 11 bases fit TRBD2. The CDR3 has 14 amino acids. From germline, CDR1 is MDHEN and CDR2 SYDVKM. V shed 5 bases and J 2 bases; nucleotides not matched to a gene: 2. CDR3 residues: CASSRLAGPYEQYF. The CDR3, as DNA: TGTGCCAGCAGTCGACTAGCGGGACCCTACGAGCAGTACTTC.

The chain combines TRBV9 with TRBJ1-3; tentative D call: TRBD1 (5 bases). The germline gives CDR1 SGDLS, CDR2 YYNGEE. Trimming stripped 0 bases from V and 4 bases from J, with 8 bases between. The CDR3 sequence is 14 residues long. CDR3 DNA sequence: TGTGCCAGCAGCGTAGAGGCAGGGGGAAACACCATATATTTT. Encoded protein: CASSVEAGGNTIYF.

V and J are TRBV2 and TRBJ2-5; no definite D call. CDR1 and CDR2 from the germline V gene are SNHLY and FYNNEI. V lost 10 bases to trimming and J lost 5 bases, with 8 bases between them. The CDR3 contains 10 residues. CDR3 nucleotides: TGTGCCATAGGTCCGGAGACCCAGTACTTC. Amino acids: CAIGPETQYF.

The chain recombines TRBV28 with TRBJ2-7; no reliable D call. The V gene lost 4 bases and the J gene lost 3 bases, with 19 bases spanning the gap. Germline V gene data show CDR1 as MDHEN and CDR2 as SYDVKM. This CDR3 contains 16 residues. The chain's CDR3 is CASSSGQLLTYYEQYF. The CDR3 coding sequence is TGTGCCAGCAGTTCAGGCCAACTGCTAACTTACTACGAGCAGTACTTC.

V is TRBV2 and J is TRBJ1-2; 7 bases are shared with TRBD1. The CDR3 has 14 amino acids. Trimming removed 2 bases from V and 5 bases from J; junction bases left unmatched: 5. Germline lookup yields CDR1 SNHLY and CDR2 FYNNEI. CDR3: CASSEIAGQYGYTF. Here the CDR3 DNA reads TGTGCCAGCAGTGAAATAGCGGGACAGTATGGCTACACCTTC.

The V gene is TRBV7-9, the J gene TRBJ1-1; TRBD1 is a possible D gene (6 bases). The CDR3 runs to 14 residues. Germline CDR1 reads SEHNR; CDR2 reads FQNEAQ (reference sequence). V was trimmed by 6 bases and J by 6 bases, leaving 17 bases between them. The CDR3 loop is CASRILRGAAEAFF. DNA for the CDR3: TGTGCCAGCAGGATTTTGCGGGGGGCCGCTGAAGCTTTCTTT.

The genes are TRBV28 and TRBJ1-6; D might be TRBD1 (5 bases). Germline CDR1 MDHEN, CDR2 SYDVKM. Deletions cut 5 bases from V and 10 bases from J, with 15 bases between. There are 14 residues in the CDR3. The CDR3 DNA is TGTGCCAGCAGTAGCGCCCAGGGAGCCTCACCCCTCCACTTT. Its protein product is CASSSAQGASPLHF.

The chain joins TRBV18 to TRBJ2-1; D is unresolved. Germline values: CDR1 KGHSH, CDR2 LQKENI. Deletions cut 1 base from V and 1 base from J, with 8 bases between. The CDR3 is made up of 15 amino acids. The CDR3 here is CASSPRRDSYNEQFF. CDR3 nucleotide sequence: TGTGCCAGCTCACCACGAAGGGATTCCTACAATGAGCAGTTCTTC.

The chain combines TRBV5-4 with TRBJ1-2; 8 bases fit TRBD1. Per the germline V gene, CDR1 is SGHNT and CDR2 is YYREEE (reference sequence). CDR3 length equals 14 residues. V shed 5 bases and J 4 bases; nucleotides not matched to a gene: 7. The CDR3 sequence is CASSQDRDIYGYTF. CDR3 sequence (DNA): TGTGCCAGCAGTCAGGACAGGGATATCTATGGCTACACCTTC.

Concerning this clone: The junction departs from the called germline gene at one end, perhaps through a read error. J is TRBJ1-1 and V is TRBV6-1; D remains unclear. The CDR3 loop spans 13 amino acids. Germline V gene sequence: CDR1 MNHNS, CDR2 SASEGT. CDR3 sequence: CASSQTMNTEAFF. CDR3 DNA: TGTGCCAGCAGTCAGACAATGAATACTGAAGCTTTCTTT.

This rearrangement joins TRBV7-9 to TRBJ2-3, with D tentatively TRBD1 or TRBD2 (5 bases each). This CDR3 region has 12 residues. Germline CDR1 and CDR2: SEHNR and FQNEAQ (reference sequence). V lost 5 bases, J lost 9 bases, and 12 bases lay in between. This chain's CDR3 is CASSPYGGTQYF. The CDR3 DNA sequence: TGTGCCAGCAGCCCTTATGGGGGAACGCAGTATTTT.

The chain employs TRBV21-1 and TRBJ2-2; TRBD1, as called in the table, went unchecked against the DNA. TRBV21-1 represents a pseudogene. The CDR3 totals 17 residues. The DNA of the CDR3 is TGTGCCAGCAGCAAAGAAGAGGGGGCAGGATTCACCGGGGAGCTGTTTTTT. Amino acid sequence: CASSKEEGAGFTGELFF.

This chain joins TRBV19 and TRBJ1-4; possibly TRBD1 for D (6 bases). The CDR3 covers 16 residues. Trimming left V 1 base short and J 8 bases short, with 17 bases between. The V gene's germline CDR1 is LNHDA and CDR2 SQIVND (reference sequence). The CDR3 here is CASSIGRGQVGEKLFF. The CDR3 DNA reads as TGTGCCAGTAGTATAGGGCGGGGACAAGTTGGAGAAAAACTGTTTTTT.

This clone was found a few times. The chain joins TRBV7-9 to TRBJ1-5; D ambiguous. The ends were cut back, 8 bases at V and 2 bases at J, with 7 bases in the middle. CDR1 and CDR2 (germline): SEHNR, FQNEAQ (reference sequence). CDR3 length equals 12 residues. This CDR3 is CASAPGNQPQHF. The DNA of the CDR3 is TGTGCCAGCGCCCCGGGCAATCAGCCCCAGCATTTT.

This chain links TRBV28 with TRBJ2-5; TRBD1 matches 11 bases. The CDR3 is 16 residues long. With V trimmed by 5 bases and J by 4 bases, 9 bases remained unmatched. Germline CDR1 is MDHEN and CDR2 is SYDVKM. The CDR3 nucleotides read TGTGCCAGCAGTCCACCCGGACAGGGGGCGAGAGAGACCCAGTACTTC. It is translated as CASSPPGQGARETQYF.

This chain uses TRBV7-2 with TRBJ1-1; D may be TRBD1 (6 bases). The V gene's germline CDR1 is SGHTA and CDR2 FQGNSA. Trimming pared 4 bases from V and 2 bases from J, leaving 17 bases between. CDR3 length equals 16 residues. In DNA form, the CDR3 reads TGTGCCAGCAGCTCAGCTAAGGACAGACGAAACACTGAAGCTTTCTTT. The encoded protein is CASSSAKDRRNTEAFF. The full variable domain, completed using reference TRBV7-2 and TRBJ1-1, is GAGVSQSPSNKVTEKGKDVELRCDPISGHTALYWYRQSLGQGLEFLIYFQGNSAPDKSGLPSDRFSAERTGGSVSTLTIQRTQQEDSAVYLCASSSAKDRRNTEAFFGQGTRLTVV.

The gene calls are TRBV28 and TRBJ1-2; 7 bases match TRBD1. V trimming: 6 bases; J trimming: 3 bases; junction bases outside the gene matches: 4. Germline CDR1 and CDR2: MDHEN and SYDVKM. The CDR3 is 13 amino acids. The CDR3 DNA follows: TGTGCCAGCAGAAATACAGGGGACTATGGCTACACCTTC. It yields the protein CASRNTGDYGYTF.

The gene calls are TRBV7-2 and TRBJ2-7; TRBD1 matches at 8 bases. Unmatched junction bases numbered 7, after V lost 5 bases and J lost 1 base. This CDR3 contains 15 residues. Germline-derived CDR1 and CDR2 are SGHTA and FQGNSA. CDR3: CASSPHWTGSYEQYF. The CDR3 DNA follows: TGTGCCAGCAGCCCACATTGGACAGGGTCCTACGAGCAGTACTTC.

Here the CDR3 DNA reads TGTGCCAGCACAGGGTCTTCTAGCACAGATACGCAGTATTTT. Translating gives CASTGSSSTDTQYF. The rearrangement links TRBV7-9 to TRBJ2-3; the D gene is possibly TRBD1 (5 bases). Germline V gene lookup returns CDR1 SEHNR and CDR2 FQNEAQ (reference sequence). The CDR3 totals 14 residues. The V end was cut by 7 bases, the J end by 0 bases, with 11 bases between.

The table lists this clone with a count of one. The chain recombines TRBV5-4 with TRBJ2-5; 8 bases agree with TRBD2. Looked up from germline, CDR1 is SGHNT and CDR2 is YYREEE (reference sequence). The CDR3 sequence is 15 residues long. The junction had 7 bases not matched to a gene; V was cut back by 1 base and J by 5 bases. This CDR3 reads CASSLLGTRYETQYF. In DNA, the CDR3 is TGTGCCAGCAGCTTGTTAGGGACTAGATATGAGACCCAGTACTTC.

In this sample, this clone turned up a few times. This chain joins TRBV5-1 and TRBJ2-5, with TRBD1 matching over 7 bases. The V and J ends lost 3 bases and 6 bases, in that order; junction bases with no gene match: 11. This CDR3 is 15 amino acids long. CDR1 SGHRS and CDR2 YFSETQ come from the germline V gene. The DNA of the CDR3 is TGCGCCAGCAGCTCAACCCTAGGGACAGAAAAGACCCAGTACTTC. Protein sequence: CASSSTLGTEKTQYF.

This rearrangement joins TRBV19 to TRBJ1-5, with 11 bases identical to TRBD1. The V segment lost 8 bases and the J segment 1 base; nucleotides outside the gene matches: 1. The CDR3 sequence is 14 residues long. Germline loops: CDR1 LNHDA, CDR2 SQIVND (reference sequence). As DNA, the CDR3 is TGTGCCAGTGGGACAGGGGGAAGCAATCAGCCCCAGCATTTT. Amino acid sequence: CASGTGGSNQPQHF.

This chain connects TRBV9 to TRBJ2-7; D possibly corresponds to TRBD1 (6 bases). Looked up from germline, CDR1 is SGDLS and CDR2 is YYNGEE. This CDR3 has 14 amino acids. V lost 4 bases, J lost 3 bases, and 14 bases lay in between. This chain's CDR3 is CASSPTGQYYEQYF. The CDR3 DNA follows: TGTGCCAGCAGCCCGACAGGACAGTACTACGAGCAGTACTTC. Filled out from reference TRBV9 and TRBJ2-7, the complete variable domain reads DSGVTQTPKHLITATGQRVTLRCSPRSGDLSVYWYQQSLDQGLQFLIQYYNGEERAKGNILERFSAQQFPDLHSELNLSSLELGDSALYFCASSPTGQYYEQYFGPGTRLTVT.

This chain joins TRBV5-1 and TRBJ1-1; tentative D call: TRBD1 (6 bases). Trimming removed 3 bases at V and 4 bases at J, with 19 bases between. Looked up from germline, CDR1 is SGHRS and CDR2 is YFSETQ. The CDR3 extends over 16 amino acids. The DNA for the CDR3 is TGCGCCAGCAGCTCCACGTGGGCGGGGGCGGGCACTGAAGCTTTCTTT. Translation gives CASSSTWAGAGTEAFF.

The chain joins TRBV10-3 to TRBJ2-7; 9 bases line up with TRBD1. V dropped 2 bases and J dropped 6; count of bases not matched to a gene: 8. The CDR3 length is 15 residues. Germline-derived CDR1 and CDR2 are ENHRY and SYGVKD. This CDR3 reads CAISEGGTGNLEQYF. The CDR3, as DNA: TGTGCCATCAGTGAGGGGGGGACAGGGAATCTCGAGCAGTACTTC.

This chain links TRBV25-1 with TRBJ1-1; 10 nucleotides match TRBD1. The CDR3 has 15 residues. CDR1 is MGHDK and CDR2 is SYGVNS in the germline V gene. The ends lost 5 bases at V and 6 bases at J; junction bases unmatched: 9. The CDR3 DNA sequence: TGTGCCAGCAGTATATTGGGACAGGGGTTTTCTGAAGCTTTCTTT. The encoded protein is CASSILGQGFSEAFF.

This chain links TRBV2 with TRBJ1-5; a possible D gene is TRBD1 (5 bases). Trimming took off 9 bases at V and 5 bases at J, with 14 bases between the two ends. Germline V lookup: CDR1 SNHLY, CDR2 FYNNEI. CDR3 size: 13 residues. The CDR3 region has the DNA TGTGCCAGAGGGGCTGACAGATATCAGCCCCAGCATTTT. Amino acids: CARGADRYQPQHF.

This chain connects TRBV28 to TRBJ2-1, with D unclear. Germline CDR1 is MDHEN and CDR2 is SYDVKM. This CDR3 is built from 17 residues. V shed 9 bases and J shed 0 bases, with 21 bases lying between them. The CDR3 here is CASAFRAGKSSYNEQFF. DNA for the CDR3: TGTGCCAGTGCCTTCCGGGCAGGCAAGAGCTCCTACAATGAGCAGTTCTTC. The variable domain in full, with the rest retrieved from reference TRBV28 and TRBJ2-1, is DVKVTQSSRYLVKRTGEKVFLECVQDMDHENMFWYRQDPGLGLRLIYFSYDVKMKEKGDIPEGYSVSREKKERFSLILESASTNQTSMYLCASAFRAGKSSYNEQFFGPGTRLTVL.

This clone has a single count. This rearrangement joins TRBV19 to TRBJ1-6; perhaps TRBD1 as D (5 bases). This CDR3 comprises 16 residues. V was shortened by 8 bases and J by 0 bases, with 14 bases between the two germline ends. Germline CDR1 reads LNHDA; CDR2 reads SQIVND (reference sequence). DNA for the CDR3: TGTGCCAGTGACAAGGGGATAAGCTCCTATAATTCACCCCTCCACTTT. Its translation: CASDKGISSYNSPLHF. The variable domain in full, completed from reference TRBV19 and TRBJ1-6, reads DGGITQSPKYLFRKEGQNVTLSCEQNLNHDAMYWYRQDPGQGLRLIYYSQIVNDFQKGDIAEGYSVSREKKESFPLTVTSAQKNPTAFYLCASDKGISSYNSPLHFGNGTRLTVT.

The chain employs TRBV28 and TRBJ1-2, with D unclear. V dropped 3 bases and J dropped 4 bases, with 12 bases sitting between them. The CDR3 sequence is 14 residues long. From germline, CDR1 is MDHEN and CDR2 SYDVKM. In nucleotides, the CDR3 is TGTGCCAGCAGTTTTCGGAACCCCAGCTATGGCTACACCTTC. It codes for CASSFRNPSYGYTF.